Presented here are 16 T cell receptor beta chains from one specimen sequenced in a study of blood T cell repertoires in COVID-19. This table comes from immunoSEQ multiplex PCR, and its TCRdb copy is limited to in-frame clones, with some not included. This sample has 150,000 to 190,000 clones, with about 85% found just once. Sequenced input: peripheral blood. The receptor set was obtained from an older woman with COVID-19, enrolled during active disease.

The rearrangement joins TRBV7-9 to TRBJ1-1; 8 bases are shared with TRBD1. CDR3 size: 11 residues. The germline V gene has CDR1 SEHNR and CDR2 FQNEAQ (reference sequence). Trimming removed 5 bases from V and 8 bases from J; junction bases left unmatched: 1. The CDR3 coding sequence is TGTGCCAGCAGCCAGGGGGCGGAAGCTTTCTTT. As protein: CASSQGAEAFF. Full variable domain (missing parts from reference TRBV7-9 and TRBJ1-1): DTGVSQNPRHKITKRGQNVTFRCDPISEHNRLYWYRQTLGQGPEFLTYFQNEAQLEKSRLLSDRFSAERPKGSFSTLEIQRTEQGDSAMYLCASSQGAEAFFGQGTRLTVV.

This chain links TRBV19 with TRBJ1-5, with D possibly being TRBD1 (6 bases). Germline CDR1 and CDR2: LNHDA and SQIVND (reference sequence). The germline V and J ends were trimmed by 9 bases and 3 bases, with 18 bases remaining between them. The CDR3 covers 15 residues. CDR3 DNA: TGTGCCAGCACCTCCCCCCAGGGGATCAATCAGCCCCAGCATTTT. Translation gives CASTSPQGINQPQHF.

The CDR3 region has the DNA TGCGCCAGCAGCCAAGGACAGGGGCCAGCCGGGGCTGAAGCTTTCTTT. Encoded protein: CASSQGQGPAGAEAFF. The genes are TRBV4-1 and TRBJ1-1; 8 bases fit TRBD1. The germline V gene has CDR1 MGHRA and CDR2 YSYEKL. V was pared by 1 base and J by 6 bases, with 10 bases of the junction left unmatched. The CDR3 covers 16 residues.

The genes are TRBV24-1 and TRBJ2-3; TRBD2 matches at 14 bases. The CDR3 length is 17 residues. Trimming took 3 bases from V and 6 from J; bases not matched to a gene: 7. Germline CDR1 and CDR2: KGHDR and SFDVKD. The CDR3 coding sequence is TGTGCCACCAGTGATATAGGACTAGCGGGGGGAAAGGATACGCAGTATTTT. Residues: CATSDIGLAGGKDTQYF.

This clone has only one observation. V and J are TRBV5-1 and TRBJ2-1, with TRBD2 matching 8 bases. Unmatched junction bases numbered 12, after V lost 5 bases and J lost 8 bases. CDR1 and CDR2 (germline): SGHRS, YFSETQ. The CDR3 is made up of 15 amino acids. The CDR3 reads CASRRGLGQWDEQFF. The CDR3 DNA reads as TGCGCCAGCAGGAGGGGACTAGGGCAATGGGATGAGCAGTTCTTC.

The genes are TRBV7-2 and TRBJ2-1, with 10 bases fitting TRBD1. The junction had 11 bases not matched to a gene; V was cut back by 4 bases and J by 11 bases. Germline V gene sequence: CDR1 SGHTA, CDR2 FQGNSA. The CDR3 length is 15 residues. The CDR3: CASSSRTGGTLKQFF. Written as DNA, the CDR3 is TGTGCCAGCAGCTCGCGGACAGGGGGAACCTTGAAGCAGTTCTTC.

This clone showed up just a few times. The J gene is TRBJ1-2, the V gene TRBV6-6, with D tentatively TRBD1 (6 bases). Trimming took 6 bases from V and 8 from J, leaving 13 bases between them. Germline CDR1 MNHNY, CDR2 SVGAGI (reference sequence). The CDR3 contains 12 residues. The CDR3 region is CASRGGAQGYTF. CDR3 nucleotides: TGTGCCAGCAGGGGGGGGGCTCAGGGCTACACCTTC.

This rearrangement joins TRBV12-5 to TRBJ1-5; D not certain. Between the trimmed V and J ends, which lost 6 bases and 0 bases, there was a span of 12 bases. Per germline, CDR1 LGHNT and CDR2 FRNRAP. The CDR3 has 15 residues. CDR3 nucleotide sequence: TGTGCTAGTGGCCCCGGACTCAATAGCAATCAGCCCCAGCATTTT. Residues: CASGPGLNSNQPQHF.

V gene TRBV24-1 combines with J gene TRBJ1-2; a possible D gene is TRBD1 (5 bases). Per germline, CDR1 KGHDR and CDR2 SFDVKD. The CDR3 loop spans 15 amino acids. V was trimmed by 3 bases and J by 4 bases, leaving 14 bases between them. CDR3: CATSDPQGDFYGYTF. The CDR3 DNA is TGTGCCACCAGTGATCCCCAGGGCGACTTCTATGGCTACACCTTC.

This sequence joins TRBV2 and TRBJ1-5; 8 bases agree with TRBD1. The V and J ends lost 7 bases and 0 bases, in that order; junction bases with no gene match: 8. CDR3 length: 16 amino acids. The germline V gene has CDR1 SNHLY and CDR2 FYNNEI. The DNA for the CDR3 is TGTGCCAGCAATGGACAGGGAGCTACTAGCAATCAGCCCCAGCATTTT. As protein: CASNGQGATSNQPQHF.

This chain joins TRBV6-5 and TRBJ2-7; TRBD1 matches at 7 bases. The CDR3 totals 13 residues. The germline gives CDR1 MNHEY, CDR2 SVGAGI. The junction had 1 base not matched to a gene; V was cut back by 5 bases and J by 0 bases. The CDR3 DNA is TGTGCCAGCAGTAGGACAGGCTCCTACGAGCAGTACTTC. Its translation is CASSRTGSYEQYF.

This chain connects TRBV7-9 to TRBJ2-1; 12 bases fit TRBD2. J lost 5 bases, V lost 5 bases, and 4 bases had no gene match. The CDR3 has 15 residues. Germline CDR1 is SEHNR and CDR2 is FQNEAQ (reference sequence). The chain's CDR3 is CASSQRTSGNNEQFF. CDR3 nucleotide sequence: TGTGCCAGCAGCCAGAGGACTAGCGGGAACAATGAGCAGTTCTTC.

In its sample, this clone was seen once. The chain carries TRBV13 and TRBJ1-1; TRBD1 might be the D (6 bases). The CDR3 is 12 residues long. Germline values: CDR1 PRHDT, CDR2 FYEKMQ (reference sequence). V lost 11 bases and J 4 bases, leaving 14 bases between the germline ends. This chain's CDR3 is CACVAGATEAFF. In DNA, the CDR3 is TGTGCCTGTGTCGCGGGGGCCACTGAAGCTTTCTTT.

This rearrangement joins TRBV23-1 to TRBJ2-4; D call uncertain. TRBV23-1 is designated an ORF whose function remains uncertain. The CDR3 runs 14 residues. Deletions cut 6 bases from V and 0 bases from J, with 9 bases between. CDR3 DNA: TGCGCCAGCAGCCTTCTTGTAGCCAAAAACATTCAGTACTTC. Encoded protein: CASSLLVAKNIQYF.

The V and J genes are TRBV19 and TRBJ2-7; 10 bases map to TRBD1. Trimming removed 2 bases from V and 6 bases from J; junction bases left unmatched: 4. CDR1 and CDR2 (germline): LNHDA, SQIVND (reference sequence). CDR3 length: 14 residues. The CDR3 here is CASSIQGTGVEQYF. The CDR3 region has the DNA TGTGCCAGTAGTATACAAGGGACAGGGGTCGAGCAGTACTTC.

The chain joins TRBV6-1 to TRBJ2-3; 15 nucleotides align to TRBD2. In germline, CDR1 is MNHNS, CDR2 SASEGT. Losses at the gene ends were 4 bases for V and 3 bases for J; bases not matched to a gene: 11. The CDR3 runs 19 residues. The CDR3 is CASSVRRTSGGARTDTQYF. The CDR3 DNA is TGTGCCAGCAGTGTCCGTAGGACTAGCGGGGGGGCGAGGACAGATACGCAGTATTTT.